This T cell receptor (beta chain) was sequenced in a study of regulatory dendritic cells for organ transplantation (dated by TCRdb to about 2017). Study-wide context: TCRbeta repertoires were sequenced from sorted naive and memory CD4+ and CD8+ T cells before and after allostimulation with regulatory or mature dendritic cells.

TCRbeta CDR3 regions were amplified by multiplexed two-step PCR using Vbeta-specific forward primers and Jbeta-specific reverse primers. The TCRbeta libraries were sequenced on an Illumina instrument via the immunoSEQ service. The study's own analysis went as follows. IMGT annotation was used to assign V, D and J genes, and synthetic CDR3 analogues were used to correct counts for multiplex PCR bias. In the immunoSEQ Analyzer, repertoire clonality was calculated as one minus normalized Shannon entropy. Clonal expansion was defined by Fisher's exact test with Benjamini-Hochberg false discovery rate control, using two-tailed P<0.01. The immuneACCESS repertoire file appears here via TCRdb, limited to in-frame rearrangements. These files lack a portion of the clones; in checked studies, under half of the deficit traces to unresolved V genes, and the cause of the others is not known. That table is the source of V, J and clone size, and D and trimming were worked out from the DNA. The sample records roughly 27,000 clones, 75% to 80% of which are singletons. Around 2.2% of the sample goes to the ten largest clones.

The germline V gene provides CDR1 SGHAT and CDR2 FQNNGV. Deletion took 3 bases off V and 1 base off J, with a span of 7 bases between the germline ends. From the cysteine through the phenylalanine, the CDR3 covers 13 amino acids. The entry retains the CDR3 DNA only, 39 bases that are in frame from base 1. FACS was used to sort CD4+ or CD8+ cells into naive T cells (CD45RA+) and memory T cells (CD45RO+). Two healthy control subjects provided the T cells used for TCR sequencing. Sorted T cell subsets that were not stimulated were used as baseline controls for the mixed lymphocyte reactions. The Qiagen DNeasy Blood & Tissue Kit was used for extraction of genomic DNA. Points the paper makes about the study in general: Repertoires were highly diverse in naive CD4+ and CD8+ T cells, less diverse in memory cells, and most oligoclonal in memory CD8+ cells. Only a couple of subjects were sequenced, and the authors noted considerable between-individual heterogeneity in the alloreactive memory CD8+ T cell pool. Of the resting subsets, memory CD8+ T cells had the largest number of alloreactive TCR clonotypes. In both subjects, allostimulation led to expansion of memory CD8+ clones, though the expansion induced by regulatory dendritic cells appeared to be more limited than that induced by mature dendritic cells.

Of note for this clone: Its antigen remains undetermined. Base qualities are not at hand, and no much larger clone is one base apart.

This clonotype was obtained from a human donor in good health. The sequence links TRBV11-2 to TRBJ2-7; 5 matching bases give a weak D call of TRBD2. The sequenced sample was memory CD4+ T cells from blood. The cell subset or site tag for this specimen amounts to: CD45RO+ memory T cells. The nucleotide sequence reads TGTGCCAGCAGCTTTCGGGGATCCTACGAGCAGTACTTC. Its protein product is CASSFRGSYEQYF.